The 10 T cell receptor beta chains reported below all come from one sample, sequenced in a study of blood T cell repertoires in COVID-19 (dated by TCRdb to the early 2020s). Library generation was performed with the immunoSEQ multiplex PCR assay. TCRdb took this table from immuneACCESS and kept in-frame rearrangements with V and J called. Such tables lack part of the clones; where checked against another copy, unresolved V genes explain under half of the gap, and the rest is unexplained. The sample profile shows 210,000 or so clones; approximately 88% of them were found once. The top ten clonotypes cover under 4.5% of the sample. Sequencing input: PBMCs or T cells enriched from blood (not recorded which). The receptors were gathered from a young woman who had been exposed to COVID-19.

The genes are TRBV6-1 and TRBJ2-5, with TRBD1 as a possible D gene (6 bases). The CDR3 spans 16 residues. Trimming left V 2 bases short and J 5 bases short, with 18 bases between. Germline V gene sequence: CDR1 MNHNS, CDR2 SASEGT. The CDR3 bases are TGTGCCAGCAGTGAACCAGGGGATCATCCTCGGGAGACCCAGTACTTC. Amino acid sequence: CASSEPGDHPRETQYF.

The rearrangement links TRBV12-5 to TRBJ1-2, with D perhaps matching TRBD1 (6 bases). Per germline, CDR1 LGHNT and CDR2 FRNRAP. The CDR3 extends over 15 amino acids. Trimming stripped 2 bases from V and 3 bases from J, with 13 bases between. The DNA of the CDR3 is TGTGCTAGTGGTTTGTCGTTTGGGGGCGACTATGGCTACACCTTC. Protein sequence: CASGLSFGGDYGYTF.

The CDR3 DNA reads as TGTGCCAGCAGCTATCTGGACAGAAACTATGGCTACACCTTC. It yields the protein CASSYLDRNYGYTF. This sequence joins TRBV5-6 and TRBJ1-2; maybe TRBD1 (6 bases). The CDR3 consists of 14 residues. Germline CDR1 SGHDT, CDR2 YYEEEE. Trimming cost V 3 bases and J 2 bases, with 11 bases left between them.

This chain uses TRBV2 with TRBJ1-6; a possible D gene is TRBD1 (5 bases). The CDR3 has 14 residues. In germline, CDR1 is SNHLY, CDR2 FYNNEI. V lost 0 bases to trimming and J lost 9 bases, with 9 bases between them. The CDR3 reads CASSEAGAASPLHF. The CDR3 region has the DNA TGTGCCAGCAGTGAAGCAGGGGCTGCTTCACCCCTCCACTTT. The variable domain in full, completed from reference TRBV2 and TRBJ1-6, reads EPEVTQTPSHQVTQMGQEVILRCVPISNHLYFYWYRQILGQKVEFLVSFYNNEISEKSEIFDDQFSVERPDGSNFTLKIRSTKLEDSAMYFCASSEAGAASPLHFGNGTRLTVT.

This rearrangement joins TRBV11-3 to TRBJ2-1; 8 bases match TRBD2. Germline V CDR1 and CDR2: SGHNT, YENEEA. J lost 4 bases, V lost 1 base, and 3 bases had no gene match. This CDR3 has 15 amino acids. In nucleotides, the CDR3 is TGTGCCAGCAGCTTAGGCGGGAGGAGTTACAATGAGCAGTTCTTC. Amino acids: CASSLGGRSYNEQFF.

Comment on this clone: The sample carries other DNA sequences with the same CDR3. CDR3 residues: CASSVAGSQETQYF. Here the CDR3 DNA reads TGTGCCAGCAGCGTAGCCGGGTCCCAAGAGACCCAGTACTTC. The chain uses TRBV9 and TRBJ2-5; no clear D. The CDR3 has 14 amino acids. Trimming stripped 0 bases from V and 1 base from J, with 7 bases between. Germline lookup yields CDR1 SGDLS and CDR2 YYNGEE.

A single count supports this clone. The genes are TRBV30 and TRBJ2-2, with D tentatively TRBD2 (5 bases). This CDR3 has 13 residues. V was trimmed by 2 bases and J by 7 bases, leaving 11 bases between them. Germline assignment: CDR1 GTSNPN and CDR2 SVGIG (reference sequence). The CDR3 region has the DNA TGTGCCTGGAGTCGTTCGGGGAACGGGGAGCTGTTTTTT. This codes for CAWSRSGNGELFF.

The chain couples TRBV19 to TRBJ2-2; D remains unclear. V shed 2 bases and J shed 0 bases, with 13 bases lying between them. Germline V gives CDR1 LNHDA, CDR2 SQIVND (reference sequence). This CDR3 contains 17 residues. This chain's CDR3 is CASSIRWLVSNTGELFF. The CDR3 DNA is TGTGCCAGTAGTATAAGGTGGCTAGTGTCGAACACCGGGGAGCTGTTTTTT.

V and J are TRBV24-1 and TRBJ1-5, with 9 nucleotides matching TRBD1. The V gene's germline CDR1 is KGHDR and CDR2 SFDVKD. The CDR3 spans 18 residues. The trim removed 4 bases at V and 3 bases at J, leaving 12 bases unmatched. The CDR3 DNA is TGTGCCACCAGTGAGGGACAGGGACCTTTCTTTAACAATCAGCCCCAGCATTTT. Translated: CATSEGQGPFFNNQPQHF.

The sample holds one count of this clone. J is TRBJ2-2 and V is TRBV12-5, with a possible D match to TRBD1 (6 bases). Between the trimmed V and J ends, which lost 2 bases and 7 bases, there was a span of 14 bases. The CDR3 loop spans 15 amino acids. Germline CDR1 LGHNT, CDR2 FRNRAP. The CDR3 DNA follows: TGTGCTAGTGGTTTGTCAGGGGCCTCTAGCGGGGAGCTGTTTTTT. The encoded protein is CASGLSGASSGELFF. Full variable domain (missing parts from reference TRBV12-5 and TRBJ2-2): DARVTQTPRHKVTEMGQEVTMRCQPILGHNTVFWYRQTMMQGLELLAYFRNRAPLDDSGMPKDRFSAEMPDATLATLKIQPSEPRDSAVYFCASGLSGASSGELFFGEGSRLTVL.